One and the same sample provided the 17 T cell receptor beta chains below, sequenced in a study of CD4 and CD8 cells across lung adenocarcinoma regions. TCRdb recomputed calls from the PCR reads with MiXCR, one row per CDR3 protein. The sample contains around 25,000 distinct CDR3 sequences, over 40% of which appear only once. What was sequenced was CD4+ T cells from the center of a lung tumor. The receptor source for this set is a male donor with lung adenocarcinoma. The CD4 and CD8 labels of this study may be unreliable.

In the case of this clonotype: One end of the junction varies from germline; a read error may be responsible. The chain is built from TRBV20-1 and TRBJ2-6, with D tentatively TRBD1 (5 bases). This CDR3 region has 12 residues. Germline CDR1 reads DFQATT; CDR2 reads SNEGSKA (reference sequence). The CDR3 loop is CSAQSGANVLSF. The CDR3 DNA sequence: TGCAGTGCTCAATCTGGGGCCAACGTCCTGTCTTTC.

The table lists this clonotype with many counts. The rearrangement uses TRBV10-1 and TRBJ2-7, with 7 positions matching TRBD2. Germline V lookup: CDR1 WNHNN, CDR2 SYGVQD (reference sequence). J gave up 7 bases and V 2 bases, and 5 bases lay outside the gene matches. The CDR3 contains 13 residues. The CDR3 DNA sequence: TGCGCCAGCAGTGAGATCACCGGGGGGGAGCAGTACTTC. It is translated as CASSEITGGEQYF.

V and J are TRBV7-2 and TRBJ2-4; D call uncertain. V was trimmed by 3 bases and J by 0 bases, leaving 12 bases between them. CDR3 length: 16 amino acids. Germline CDR1 SGHTA, CDR2 FQGNSA. The CDR3 reads CASSLLWQLAKNIQYF. CDR3 nucleotides: TGTGCCAGCAGCTTGCTTTGGCAGCTAGCCAAAAACATTCAGTACTTC.

V is TRBV30 and J is TRBJ2-1, with no clear D. Trimming left V 4 bases short and J 0 bases short, with 10 bases between. This CDR3 comprises 14 residues. Germline V lookup: CDR1 GTSNPN, CDR2 SVGIG (reference sequence). The CDR3 nucleotides read TGTGCCTGGACAAAAGCCCTCTCCTACAATGAGCAGTTCTTC. Amino acids: CAWTKALSYNEQFF. The full variable domain, rest sourced from reference TRBV30 and TRBJ2-1, is SQTIHQWPATLVQPVGSPLSLECTVEGTSNPNLYWYRQAAGRGLQLLFYSVGIGQISSEVPQNLSASRPQDRQFILSSKKLLLSDSGFYLCAWTKALSYNEQFFGPGTRLTVL.

The chain employs TRBV27 and TRBJ2-3, with a weak D call TRBD1 (5 bases). V shed 5 bases and J shed 0 bases, with 15 bases lying between them. Germline V lookup: CDR1 MNHEY, CDR2 SMNVEV (reference sequence). This CDR3 spans 16 amino acids. CDR3 bases: TGTGCCAGCAGTGTCAACCTAGGGGCTAGCACAGATACGCAGTATTTT. It translates to CASSVNLGASTDTQYF.

Concerning this clonotype: A read error may account for a junction end that differs from germline. The V gene is TRBV6-1, the J gene TRBJ2-3; 7 nucleotides align to TRBD2. The CDR3 has 15 residues. The germline V gene encodes CDR1 MNHNS and CDR2 SASEGT. CDR3 bases: TGTGCCAGCAGCCTAGGGGCGGGAGAATCCGATACCCAGTATTTT. Its protein product is CASSLGAGESDTQYF.

This clonotype was observed once. The CDR3 is CAGTWGPVTETQYF. As DNA, the CDR3 is TGTGCGGGGACTTGGGGGCCTGTCACAGAGACCCAGTATTTT. This chain connects TRBV10-3 to TRBJ2-3; D possibly uses TRBD1 or TRBD2 (6 bases each). Germline V gene lookup returns CDR1 ENHRY and CDR2 SYGVKD. This CDR3 comprises 14 residues.

This clonotype was detected ten times or more. The CDR3 DNA reads as TGTGCCAGCAGGCCTGTTGGAGGTAGAGATAATTCACCCCTCCACTTT. Amino acids: CASRPVGGRDNSPLHF. The chain has TRBV6-5 and TRBJ1-6; unclear D gene. This CDR3 has 16 amino acids. V lost 6 bases to trimming and J lost 5 bases, with 17 bases between them. CDR1 MNHEY and CDR2 SVGAGI come from the germline V gene.

Ten or more counts support this clonotype. The V gene is TRBV12-3 or TRBV12-4, the J gene TRBJ2-5; 9 nucleotides align to TRBD1. V was clipped by 6 bases and J by 4 bases; unmatched bases: 6. CDR3 size: 14 residues. In DNA form, the CDR3 reads TGTGCCAGCAGATTACAGGGGGCGCGAGAGACCCAGTACTTC. Protein sequence: CASRLQGARETQYF.

As regards this clonotype: The junction and the germline gene differ at one end; a read error may be behind it. The chain employs TRBV14 and TRBJ2-5, with TRBD2 matching over 8 bases. Germline V gene sequence: CDR1 SGHDN, CDR2 FVKESK. The CDR3 loop spans 15 amino acids. The CDR3 sequence is CAAGHVSGDQETQYF. CDR3 DNA: TGTGCCGCGGGGCACGTTAGCGGGGACCAAGAGACGCAGTATTTC.

Notes on this clonotype: No conserved phenylalanine or tryptophan is present at the end of the CDR3, so a read error is the likely explanation. The DNA is omitted, as the CDR3 cannot be located on it reliably, and the CDR3 follows TCRdb's listing. The chain uses TRBV6-5 and TRBJ2-5. CDR1 and CDR2 (germline): MNHEY, SVGAGI. The CDR3 comprises 14 residues, both ends counted. The CDR3 here is CASSYAPARETRLL.

Comment on this clonotype: A junction boundary mismatches the germline segment, possibly from a read error. The chain has TRBV6-1 and TRBJ2-3; no firm D call. CDR1 and CDR2 from the germline V gene are MNHNS and SASEGT. There are 14 residues in the CDR3. The CDR3 DNA sequence: TGTGCCAGCAGTGGATCGTCATATCCAGAGACGCAGTACTTT. This encodes CASSGSSYPETQYF.

This clonotype showed up many times. This chain uses TRBV6-1 with TRBJ1-5, with TRBD1 matching over 8 bases. Germline V lookup: CDR1 MNHNS, CDR2 SASEGT. The CDR3 runs 16 residues. With V trimmed by 3 bases and J by 2 bases, 6 bases remained unmatched. The CDR3 protein is CASSDQGAVGNQPQHF. The CDR3 DNA reads TGTGCCAGCAGTGACCAGGGGGCGGTTGGCAATCAGCCCCAGCATTTT.

By share of the sample, this clonotype is medium-sized. V and J are TRBV7-2 and TRBJ2-3, with TRBD2 identical over 15 bases. V lost 5 bases, J lost 6 bases, and 6 bases stayed unmatched. Germline V gene lookup returns CDR1 SGHTA and CDR2 FQGNSA. The CDR3 is 16 amino acids. CDR3 loop: CASSPGLAGGQDTQYF. Written as DNA, the CDR3 is TGTGCCAGCAGCCCGGGACTAGCGGGAGGACAGGATACGCAGTATTTT.

This clonotype was detected many times. Here the CDR3 DNA reads TGTGCCTGGAAGGGGCTATCTGGGGCCAACGTCCTGACTTTC. Protein product: CAWKGLSGANVLTF. V usage is TRBV30 and J usage is TRBJ2-6; weak D call: TRBD1 (5 bases). This CDR3 region has 14 residues. CDR1 GTSNPN and CDR2 SVGIG come from the germline V gene (reference sequence). Deletions cut 4 bases from V and 1 base from J, with 8 bases between.

V gene TRBV6-1 combines with J gene TRBJ2-1; TRBD1 matches at 9 bases. With 6 bases clipped from V and 3 bases from J, the junction kept 6 bases outside the gene matches. Germline V gives CDR1 MNHNS, CDR2 SASEGT. This CDR3 is 15 amino acids long. In DNA form, the CDR3 reads TGTGCCAGCAGCCCGGGACAGGGAGTCTACAATGAGCAGTTCTTC. Protein product: CASSPGQGVYNEQFF.

This clonotype was picked up a small number of times. The chain uses TRBV6-5 and TRBJ2-2; the D gene is possibly TRBD1 (5 bases). The last part of the DNA fits TRBJ2-3 better; the J call may be wrong. Germline assignment: CDR1 MNHEY and CDR2 SVGAGI. The CDR3 has 15 residues. CDR3 sequence reads: CASRLQSGIPGKQYF. In nucleotides, the CDR3 is TGTGCCAGCAGACTCCAGTCCGGAATTCCAGGGAAGCAGTATTTT.